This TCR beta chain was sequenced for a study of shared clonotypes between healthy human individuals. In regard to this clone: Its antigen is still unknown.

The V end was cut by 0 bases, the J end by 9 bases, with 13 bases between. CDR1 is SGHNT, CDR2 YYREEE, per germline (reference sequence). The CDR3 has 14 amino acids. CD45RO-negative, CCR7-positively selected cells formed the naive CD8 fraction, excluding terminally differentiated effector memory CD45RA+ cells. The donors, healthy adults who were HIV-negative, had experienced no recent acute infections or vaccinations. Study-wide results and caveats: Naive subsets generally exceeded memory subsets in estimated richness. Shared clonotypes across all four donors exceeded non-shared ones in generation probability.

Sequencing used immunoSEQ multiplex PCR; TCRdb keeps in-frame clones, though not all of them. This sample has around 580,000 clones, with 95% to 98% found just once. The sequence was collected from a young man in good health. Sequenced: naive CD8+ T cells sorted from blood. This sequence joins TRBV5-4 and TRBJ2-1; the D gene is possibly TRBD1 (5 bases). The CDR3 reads CASSLADSSGEQFF. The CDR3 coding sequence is TGTGCCAGCAGCTTGGCTGACAGCTCGGGTGAGCAGTTCTTC.